These 9 T cell receptor beta chains were sequenced from one sample in a study of shared clonotypes between healthy human individuals. Data came from immunoSEQ multiplex PCR; TCRdb stores just in-frame clones and leaves some out. The sample includes about 460,000 clones, roughly 80% of them seen just once. Source material: PBMCs. Receptor source: a woman between 40 and 55 years old in good health. Some clones in this sample may be carry-over from other donors' samples.

This clone showed up just a few times. A much bigger clone sits one base away, suggesting this may be a read error. The J gene is TRBJ1-2, the V gene TRBV30; D is uncertain. This CDR3 has 15 amino acids. V was shortened by 6 bases and J by 6 bases, with 23 bases between the two germline ends. Germline V lookup: CDR1 GTSNPN, CDR2 SVGIG (reference sequence). CDR3 in amino acids: CACPWGSGEVHGYTF. Written as DNA, the CDR3 is TGTGCCTGCCCCTGGGGTTCCGGGGAAGTCCATGGCTACACCTTC.

In the case of this clone: This probably arose from a read error, given a far larger clone one base away. Other DNA sequences in the same sample also yield this CDR3. The rearrangement joins TRBV5-6 to TRBJ1-4; D remains ambiguous. This CDR3 region has 13 residues. Germline values: CDR1 SGHDT, CDR2 YYEEEE. V lost 8 bases, J lost 7 bases, and 15 bases lay in between. For the CDR3, the DNA is TGTGCCAGTAGCCCCGCGGCCAGTGAAAAACTGTTTTTT. This encodes CASSPAASEKLFF.

This chain links TRBV5-4 with TRBJ2-7; 11 bases align to TRBD1. This CDR3 comprises 14 residues. Germline CDR1 SGHNT, CDR2 YYREEE (reference sequence). Trimming at V came to 4 bases and at J to 7 bases, leaving 7 bases not matched to a gene. The CDR3 DNA sequence: TGTGCCAGCAGCCCCGGGACAGGGGGTAGGGAGCAGTACTTC. Its translation: CASSPGTGGREQYF.

This clone turned up a few times. The J gene is TRBJ1-1, the V gene TRBV29-1; tentatively, D is TRBD1 (5 bases). CDR3 length: 12 amino acids. Germline CDR1 is SQVTM and CDR2 is ANQGSEA. Trimming removed 5 bases from V and 3 bases from J, with 10 bases in between. The CDR3 sequence: CSVKQGDTEAFF. The CDR3 nucleotides read TGCAGCGTTAAGCAGGGAGACACTGAAGCTTTCTTT. The variable domain in full, with the rest retrieved from reference TRBV29-1 and TRBJ1-1, is SAVISQKPSRDICQRGTSLTIQCQVDSQVTMMFWYRQQPGQSLTLIATANQGSEATYESGFVIDKFPISRPNLTFSTLTVSNMSPEDSSIYLCSVKQGDTEAFFGQGTRLTVV.

The chain joins TRBV19 to TRBJ2-5; tentative D call: TRBD2 (5 bases). The tail of the sequence fits TRBJ2-7 better, so the J call may be wrong. The CDR3 loop spans 13 amino acids. CDR1 and CDR2 (germline): LNHDA, SQIVND (reference sequence). The CDR3 region is CASRSTGTYEQYF. CDR3 DNA sequence: TGTGCCAGTAGGTCTACCGGGACCTACGAGCAGTACTTC.

V and J are TRBV7-2 and TRBJ2-3, with D perhaps matching TRBD2 (6 bases). The CDR3 is 14 residues long. V lost 7 bases, J lost 6 bases, and 17 bases lay in between. Germline V gives CDR1 SGHTA, CDR2 FQGNSA. CDR3 nucleotides: TGTGCCAGCAATTCTCTCGGGAGAGGGGATACGCAGTATTTT. Its protein product is CASNSLGRGDTQYF. The whole variable domain, remainder taken from reference TRBV7-2 and TRBJ2-3, is GAGVSQSPSNKVTEKGKDVELRCDPISGHTALYWYRQSLGQGLEFLIYFQGNSAPDKSGLPSDRFSAERTGGSVSTLTIQRTQQEDSAVYLCASNSLGRGDTQYFGPGTRLTVL.

The chain carries TRBV7-9 and TRBJ1-2; D ambiguous. CDR3 size: 15 residues. Germline CDR1 is SEHNR and CDR2 is FQNEAQ (reference sequence). The ends were cut back, 4 bases at V and 4 bases at J, with 16 bases in the middle. CDR3 region: CASSSPNSSPYGYTF. The CDR3 coding sequence is TGTGCCAGCAGCTCACCAAACAGTTCCCCCTATGGCTACACCTTC.

Points on this clone: This sample includes further DNA sequences coding for the same CDR3. The rearrangement uses TRBV18 and TRBJ2-5, with TRBD1 identical over 7 bases. This CDR3 has 13 residues. V trimming: 3 bases; J trimming: 2 bases; junction bases outside the gene matches: 0. Germline-derived CDR1 and CDR2 are KGHSH and LQKENI. CDR3 in DNA: TGTGCCAGCTCACCGGGACAGCAAGAGACCCAGTACTTC. Its translation is CASSPGQQETQYF.

J is TRBJ1-4 and V is TRBV7-9; 9 nucleotides align to TRBD1. Germline trimming cut 5 bases from V and 5 bases from J; bases unmatched to any gene: 6. The CDR3 sequence is 15 residues long. Germline CDR1 is SEHNR and CDR2 is FQNEAQ (reference sequence). This CDR3 reads CASSRETGGNEKLFF. In nucleotides, the CDR3 is TGTGCCAGCAGCCGAGAGACAGGGGGAAATGAAAAACTGTTTTTT. Full variable domain (remainder filled in from reference TRBV7-9 and TRBJ1-4): DTGVSQNPRHKITKRGQNVTFRCDPISEHNRLYWYRQTLGQGPEFLTYFQNEAQLEKSRLLSDRFSAERPKGSFSTLEIQRTEQGDSAMYLCASSRETGGNEKLFFGSGTQLSVL.